This T cell receptor (beta chain) was sequenced for a study of T cell responses to AZD1222 COVID-19 vaccine. The study's findings and limits: Targeting of unmutated variant regions was reportedly seen in nearly half of spike-specific TCRs. The donor group comprised mostly white British people and more females; the analysis possibly underestimated clonal diversity.

V lost 5 bases to trimming and J lost 4 bases; unmatched junction nucleotides: 6. Germline V gene data show CDR1 as MNHEY and CDR2 as SVGAGI. The CDR3 spans 14 residues. About this clone itself: What it binds is not known.

The table came from immunoSEQ multiplex PCR; TCRdb's copy has only in-frame clones and leaves some out. Here the sample spans 170,000 or so clones, approximately 92% being singletons. The TCR sequence derives from an adult who received the MenACWY meningococcal vaccine as a control. The chain recombines TRBV6-5 with TRBJ1-2; 8 nucleotides line up with TRBD1. The source material was peripheral blood, sampled 28 days after the second dose of the MenACWY control vaccine. The CDR3 region is CASSLRQGPYGYTF. DNA for the CDR3: TGTGCCAGCAGTCTCCGACAGGGGCCCTATGGCTACACCTTC.